Below are 30 T cell receptor beta chains sequenced from a single sample in a study of regulatory T cells in long-lasting Graves disease. Time point defined: newly diagnosed GD, antithyroid drugs for less than 3 months. Construction of the TCR library relied on RNA isolated from PBMCs. Researchers made TCR beta libraries by using iRepertoire HTBI primers and running Arm-PCR on CDR3 regions. TCRdb re-analysed the multiplex PCR reads in MiXCR, keeping a single row per CDR3 protein. The sample yields about 350,000 distinct CDR3 sequences, about a sixth seen once. In addition, the sample was reused for a study of T cells in Graves' hyperthyroidism and ophthalmopathy.

Sample: peripheral blood mononuclear cells (PBMCs), taken at new diagnosis, from a patient treated with antithyroid drugs. These receptors originate from a man aged 40-50 years with Graves disease.

This CDR3 is CASSFRRGSSYSNTGELFF. The CDR3 nucleotides read TGTGCCAGCAGCTTTCGGAGGGGGTCCTCTTACTCTAACACCGGGGAGCTGTTTTTT. The gene calls are TRBV7-2 and TRBJ2-2; either TRBD1 or TRBD2 may supply D (6 bases each). Trimming removed 3 bases at V and 2 bases at J, with 22 bases between. This CDR3 comprises 19 residues. Germline V lookup: CDR1 SGHTA, CDR2 FQGNSA.

This clonotype was recorded many times. The chain couples TRBV7-3 to TRBJ2-2; D is uncertain. V was shortened by 3 bases and J by 5 bases, with 10 bases between the two germline ends. CDR1 and CDR2 (germline): SGHTA, FQGTGA. The CDR3 is 14 residues long. The CDR3 region has the DNA TGTGCCAGCAGCTTTAAAGGGTATACCGGGGAGCTGTTTTTT. This sequence encodes CASSFKGYTGELFF.

Ten or more counts support this clonotype. The chain carries TRBV28 and TRBJ2-2; 14 bases are shared with TRBD2. Germline V gene data show CDR1 as MDHEN and CDR2 as SYDVKM. The CDR3 has 15 residues. Unmatched junction bases numbered 0, after V lost 8 bases and J lost 1 base. CDR3: CASGTSGGNTGELFF. The CDR3 nucleotides read TGTGCCAGCGGGACTAGCGGGGGGAACACCGGGGAGCTGTTTTTT.

This clonotype was found many times. This sequence joins TRBV5-1 and TRBJ2-2, with D possibly TRBD1 on 5 matching bases. The CDR3 loop spans 15 amino acids. V was shortened by 0 bases and J by 6 bases, with 12 bases between the two germline ends. The germline gives CDR1 SGHRS, CDR2 YFSETQ. The CDR3 DNA sequence: TGCGCCAGCAGCTTGGCCGGTTCAGGGTCCGGGGAGCTGTTTTTT. This translates into CASSLAGSGSGELFF.

This clonotype was recorded many times. One junction end does not reproduce the germline sequence, and a read error may be involved. The chain combines TRBV5-1 with TRBJ1-4; D is perhaps TRBD1 (6 bases). CDR3 size: 14 residues. CDR1 is SGHRS, CDR2 YFSETQ, per germline. In nucleotides, the CDR3 is TGTGCCAGCAGCTTAACAGGGTCCGGTGAAAAACTGTTTTTT. Translating it yields CASSLTGSGEKLFF.

This clonotype was seen a handful of times. This chain uses TRBV27 with TRBJ2-3; a possible D gene is TRBD1 (6 bases). Trimming pared 4 bases from V and 4 bases from J, leaving 9 bases between. CDR3 size: 13 residues. Germline V gene lookup returns CDR1 MNHEY and CDR2 SMNVEV (reference sequence). Written as DNA, the CDR3 is TGTGCCAGCAGTTCAAACAGGGCAGATACGCAGTATTTT. Residues: CASSSNRADTQYF.

This clonotype was observed many times. The J gene is TRBJ2-5, the V gene TRBV6-2 or TRBV6-3, with TRBD1 matching over 12 bases. Trimming cost V 8 bases and J 9 bases; bases outside gene matches: 16. CDR1 is MNHEY and CDR2 is SVGEGT in the germline V gene. The CDR3 contains 16 residues. The CDR3 nucleotides read TGTGCCAGCCTCCGGGACAGGGGGCCGAGAGGGCGCCCCCAGTACTTC. Protein product: CASLRDRGPRGRPQYF.

J is TRBJ2-5 and V is TRBV20-1, with D tentatively TRBD1 or TRBD2 (5 bases each). CDR1 is DFQATT and CDR2 is SNEGSKA in the germline V gene (reference sequence). Trimming stripped 1 base from V and 1 base from J, with 10 bases between. CDR3 length: 14 residues. DNA for the CDR3: TGCAGTGCTAGAGTACGAGGGGCCCAAGAGACCCAGTACTTC. This sequence encodes CSARVRGAQETQYF.

A few counts support this clonotype. This rearrangement joins TRBV11-3 to TRBJ2-3; the match to TRBD2 covers 7 bases. V shed 6 bases and J 6 bases; nucleotides not matched to a gene: 6. Germline CDR1 is SGHNT and CDR2 is YENEEA. CDR3 length: 13 amino acids. The CDR3: CASRAGTTDTQYF. The DNA of the CDR3 is TGTGCCAGCAGGGCCGGGACTACCGATACGCAGTATTTT.

This clonotype appeared a few times. The V gene is TRBV20-1, the J gene TRBJ1-2; D ambiguous. The CDR3 has 12 amino acids. V shed 7 bases and J shed 0 bases, with 9 bases lying between them. Germline V gene lookup returns CDR1 DFQATT and CDR2 SNEGSKA (reference sequence). DNA of the CDR3: TGCAGTGTAGGAGGCGCTAACTATGGCTACACCTTC. Protein product: CSVGGANYGYTF.

This clonotype was observed many times. J is TRBJ2-1 and V is TRBV10-3; D is ambiguous. V dropped 2 bases and J dropped 0 bases, with 8 bases sitting between them. Germline CDR1 is ENHRY and CDR2 is SYGVKD. CDR3 size: 15 residues. The CDR3 spells CAISERTSSYNEQFF. The CDR3 DNA reads as TGTGCCATCAGTGAGAGGACCAGCTCCTACAATGAGCAGTTCTTC.

This clonotype was seen at least ten times. The chain couples TRBV7-9 to TRBJ2-3; D gene uncertain. CDR3 length: 14 amino acids. Looked up from germline, CDR1 is SEHNR and CDR2 is FQNEAQ (reference sequence). V was cut by 5 bases and J by 1 base, with 10 bases left in between. CDR3 sequence: CASSGVGGTDTQYF. Here the CDR3 DNA reads TGTGCCAGCAGCGGGGTTGGGGGCACAGATACGCAGTATTTT.

This clonotype occurred many times. This sequence joins TRBV7-9 and TRBJ1-1, with 9 bases fitting TRBD1. This CDR3 has 16 amino acids. In germline, CDR1 is SEHNR, CDR2 FQNEAQ (reference sequence). Unmatched junction bases numbered 11, after V lost 5 bases and J lost 4 bases. CDR3 nucleotide sequence: TGTGCCAGCAGCCGCCCGGGACAGGGTGTAGGCACTGAAGCTTTCTTT. It codes for CASSRPGQGVGTEAFF.

Only a few counts were recorded for this clonotype. The chain recombines TRBV20-1 with TRBJ2-2; maybe TRBD1 (6 bases). The CDR3 is 14 amino acids. Per germline, CDR1 DFQATT and CDR2 SNEGSKA (reference sequence). V was trimmed by 6 bases and J by 7 bases, leaving 18 bases between them. CDR3 amino acids: CSAGVGQGNGELFF. The CDR3 DNA sequence: TGCAGTGCGGGGGTGGGGCAGGGGAACGGGGAGCTGTTTTTT.

This clonotype was recorded at least ten times. The V call is TRBV4-1, the J call TRBJ2-7; D gene uncertain. Looked up from germline, CDR1 is MGHRA and CDR2 is YSYEKL. V was trimmed by 4 bases and J by 4 bases, leaving 20 bases between them. The CDR3 has 16 residues. The CDR3 bases are TGCGCCAGCAGCCCACAGTCAATTCCCCCAATATACGAGCAGTACTTC. Translating it yields CASSPQSIPPIYEQYF.

About this clonotype itself: Only one base separates this from a far larger clonotype, so it likely reflects a read error. The chain employs TRBV2 and TRBJ2-5; maybe TRBD1 (5 bases). V was shortened by 5 bases and J by 11 bases, with 21 bases between the two germline ends. Germline CDR1 and CDR2: SNHLY and FYNNEI. The CDR3 runs 14 residues. CDR3 residues: CASSRTQFDNEQYF. The CDR3 DNA reads TGTGCCAGCAGTCGGACACAGTTCGACAATGAGCAGTACTTC. The whole variable domain, remainder taken from reference TRBV2 and TRBJ2-5, is EPEVTQTPSHQVTQMGQEVILRCVPISNHLYFYWYRQILGQKVEFLVSFYNNEISEKSEIFDDQFSVERPDGSNFTLKIRSTKLEDSAMYFCASSRTQFDNEQYFGPGTRLLVL.

The V and J genes are TRBV24-1 and TRBJ1-4, with D possibly matching TRBD1 (6 bases). There are 13 residues in the CDR3. With 4 bases removed from V and 5 bases from J, the gap between germline ends came to 7 bases. Germline V gene lookup returns CDR1 KGHDR and CDR2 SFDVKD. CDR3 protein: CATSEDSNEKLFF. The DNA for the CDR3 is TGTGCCACCAGTGAGGACAGCAATGAAAAACTGTTTTTT.

This clonotype was recorded a few times. The genes are TRBV19 and TRBJ2-5; maybe TRBD2 (6 bases). Germline assignment: CDR1 LNHDA and CDR2 SQIVND (reference sequence). V gave up 9 bases and J gave up 5 bases, with 22 bases separating them. The CDR3 loop spans 15 amino acids. CDR3 DNA sequence: TGTGCCAGCACCAAGGGCGGGGCGCTGGGGGAGACCCAGTACTTC. It specifies CASTKGGALGETQYF.

There are many counts of this clonotype. The rearrangement uses TRBV20-1 and TRBJ1-2, with 9 bases identical to TRBD1. CDR1 and CDR2 (germline): DFQATT, SNEGSKA (reference sequence). This CDR3 has 16 amino acids. J was trimmed by 2 bases and V by 3 bases; bases with no gene match: 10. CDR3 region: CSASLLSGTGNYGYTF. The CDR3 nucleotides are TGCAGTGCTAGCCTCTTATCCGGGACAGGGAACTATGGCTACACCTTC.

This clonotype was counted at least ten times. The gene calls are TRBV11-2 and TRBJ2-1; a possible D gene is TRBD1 (5 bases). The germline V gene has CDR1 SGHAT and CDR2 FQNNGV. V was shortened by 5 bases and J by 9 bases, with 11 bases between the two germline ends. The CDR3 spans 12 residues. CDR3 region: CASSPDTSEQFF. The CDR3 DNA reads TGTGCCAGCAGCCCGGACACCTCTGAGCAGTTCTTC.

Remarks on this clonotype: This may arise from a read error, as a much more abundant clone is one base away. The chain employs TRBV7-2 and TRBJ2-3; perhaps D is TRBD1 or TRBD2 (5 bases each). TRBJ2-1 matches the DNA end more closely, so the J call is doubtful. CDR3 length equals 16 residues. Per germline, CDR1 SGHTA and CDR2 FQGNSA. The CDR3: CASSFRSGQGGYEQFF. The CDR3 coding sequence is TGTGCCAGCAGCTTTCGTTCGGGGCAGGGTGGGTACGAGCAGTTCTTC.

This clonotype was detected many times. The chain combines TRBV4-2 with TRBJ1-1, with 9 bases matching TRBD1. Germline loops: CDR1 LGHNA, CDR2 YNFKEQ. The ends lost 4 bases at V and 2 bases at J; junction bases unmatched: 11. The CDR3 contains 17 residues. This CDR3 reads CASSRSGGTGKNTEAFF. The DNA of the CDR3 is TGTGCCAGCAGCCGAAGTGGGGGGACAGGGAAAAACACTGAAGCTTTCTTT.

This clonotype came up a few times. A much larger clone differs from this one at a single base, so this may be a read error. The conserved phenylalanine or tryptophan normally closing the CDR3 is absent here, so this likely arose from a read error. The gene calls are TRBV5-1 and TRBJ2-5; no firm D call. The J call is uncertain, as TRBJ2-1 better fits the DNA end. The CDR3 contains 13 residues. The germline V gene has CDR1 SGHRS and CDR2 YFSETQ. The CDR3: CASSLPLGNEQFL. CDR3 nucleotides: TGCGCCAGCAGCCTTCCTCTAGGCAATGAGCAGTTCCTC.

The sample holds a few counts of this clonotype. This chain links TRBV27 with TRBJ2-6; either TRBD1 or TRBD2 may fit D (5 bases each). This CDR3 has 14 amino acids. CDR1 is MNHEY, CDR2 SMNVEV, per germline (reference sequence). Trimming removed 1 base from V and 7 bases from J, with 8 bases in between. CDR3 nucleotides: TGTGCCAGCAGTTTATGGGGACCCGCCAACGTCCTGACTTTC. This codes for CASSLWGPANVLTF.

As concerns this clonotype: This likely reflects a read error, since a far larger clone is one base away. The chain uses TRBV7-2 and TRBJ2-7; 10 nucleotides align to TRBD2. The germline gives CDR1 SGHTA, CDR2 FQGNSA. The CDR3 is 18 residues long. V lost 5 bases and J lost 7; bases outside the gene matches: 20. In nucleotides, the CDR3 is TGTGCCAGCAGCCATCCCCGGGGACGACTAGCGGGTTACAATGAGCAGTACTTC. Translating gives CASSHPRGRLAGYNEQYF.

This clonotype has at least ten counts. V usage is TRBV20-1 and J usage is TRBJ1-5; tentative D call: TRBD1 (6 bases). The CDR3 extends over 13 amino acids. Trimming removed 4 bases at V and 3 bases at J, with 10 bases between. The V gene's germline CDR1 is DFQATT and CDR2 SNEGSKA (reference sequence). CDR3 in DNA: TGCAGTGCTAACAGGGAAGCCAATCAGCCCCAGCATTTT. Translating gives CSANREANQPQHF.

This clonotype was detected ten times or more. The junction departs from the called germline gene at one end, perhaps through a read error. This chain joins TRBV5-1 and TRBJ2-7; D gene uncertain. Germline V gives CDR1 SGHRS, CDR2 YFSETQ. The CDR3 is made up of 13 amino acids. For the CDR3, the DNA is TGTGCCAGCAGTTTAGACGGAGCCTACGAGCAGTACTTC. The encoded protein is CASSLDGAYEQYF.

This rearrangement joins TRBV20-1 to TRBJ1-2; D gene uncertain. The V end lost 0 bases, the J end lost 7 bases, and 15 bases lay between the germline ends. This CDR3 has 14 amino acids. Germline V lookup: CDR1 DFQATT, CDR2 SNEGSKA (reference sequence). The CDR3, as DNA: TGCAGTGCTAGAGATCACGTGGAGGACTTTGGCTACACCTTC. It specifies CSARDHVEDFGYTF.

The genes are TRBV9 and TRBJ1-4; unclear D gene. Trimming shortened V by 0 bases and J by 0 bases, and 6 bases separated the two germline ends. CDR1 and CDR2 from the germline V gene are SGDLS and YYNGEE. The CDR3 runs 15 residues. The CDR3 loop is CASSVGRATNEKLFF. CDR3 DNA: TGTGCCAGCAGCGTAGGAAGAGCAACTAATGAAAAACTGTTTTTT.

There are a few counts of this clonotype. The genes are TRBV5-1 and TRBJ2-5; D is uncertain. The V gene lost 1 base and the J gene lost 5 bases, with 6 bases spanning the gap. The CDR3 runs to 12 residues. From germline, CDR1 is SGHRS and CDR2 YFSETQ. CDR3 nucleotide sequence: TGCGCCAGCAGCTTGACGATGGAGACCCAGTACTTC. It encodes CASSLTMETQYF.